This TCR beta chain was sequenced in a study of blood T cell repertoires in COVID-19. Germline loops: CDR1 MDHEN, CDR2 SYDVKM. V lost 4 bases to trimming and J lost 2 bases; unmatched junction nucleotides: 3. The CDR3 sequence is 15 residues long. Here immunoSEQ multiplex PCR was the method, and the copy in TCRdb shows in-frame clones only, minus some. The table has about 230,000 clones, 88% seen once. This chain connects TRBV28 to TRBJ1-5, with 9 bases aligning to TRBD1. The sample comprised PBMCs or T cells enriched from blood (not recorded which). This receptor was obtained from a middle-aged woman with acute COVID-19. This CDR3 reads CASSWGQGGNQPQHF. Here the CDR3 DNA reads TGTGCCAGCAGTTGGGGACAGGGTGGCAATCAGCCCCAGCATTTT.